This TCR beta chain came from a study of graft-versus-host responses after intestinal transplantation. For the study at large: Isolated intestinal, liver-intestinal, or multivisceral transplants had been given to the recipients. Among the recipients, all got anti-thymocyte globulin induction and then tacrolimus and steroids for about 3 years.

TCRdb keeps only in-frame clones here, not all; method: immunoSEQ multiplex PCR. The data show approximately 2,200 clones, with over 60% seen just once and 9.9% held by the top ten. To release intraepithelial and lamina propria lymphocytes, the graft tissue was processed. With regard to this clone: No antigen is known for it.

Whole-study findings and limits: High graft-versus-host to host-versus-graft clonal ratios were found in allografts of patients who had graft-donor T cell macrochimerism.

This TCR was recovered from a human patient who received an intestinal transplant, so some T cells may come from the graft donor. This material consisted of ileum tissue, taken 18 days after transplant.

This CDR3 is CASSQDTSEQFF. DNA of the CDR3: TGCGCCAGCAGTCAGGACACTTCCGAGCAGTTCTTC. The V gene is TRBV23-1, the J gene TRBJ2-1; D perhaps matches TRBD1 (5 bases). TRBV23-1 is recorded as an ORF, its role being uncertain. CDR3 size: 12 residues. V shed 3 bases and J shed 10 bases, with 10 bases lying between them.